The 20 T cell receptor beta chains listed next were all sequenced from one sample in a study of tumor and adjacent non-tumor tissue in lung cancer. No cell sorting was done before RNA was extracted from the tissue. The library came from three nested PCR rounds adapted from ARM-PCR protocols. TCRdb used MiXCR to reprocess the multiplex PCR reads, holding one entry per CDR3 protein. Among some 74,000 distinct CDR3 sequences listed, 72% were seen once. Source material: lung tumor tissue. Receptors were obtained from a middle-aged woman with non-small cell lung cancer.

With respect to this clonotype: This may be a read error, as it is one base from a much larger clone. The V gene is TRBV4-1, the J gene TRBJ2-2; possible D gene TRBD2, 5 bases. The CDR3 loop spans 15 amino acids. Per the germline V gene, CDR1 is MGHRA and CDR2 is YSYEKL. CDR3 nucleotides: TGCGCCAGCAGCCATGGCTACCCCCGCTCCGGGGAGCTGCTTTTT. It translates to CASSHGYPRSGELLF.

Worth noting for this clonotype: A junction end diverges from the germline sequence, so it may reflect a read error. This chain uses TRBV14 with TRBJ2-6, with D possibly being TRBD1 (5 bases). Germline V gene lookup returns CDR1 SGHDN and CDR2 FVKESK. This CDR3 is 17 amino acids long. The CDR3 sequence: CASSQNNRGPGANVLTF. CDR3 in DNA: TGTGCCAGCAGCCAAAATAATAGGGGTCCTGGGGCCAATGTCCTGACTTTC. Based on the CDR3 plus reference TRBV14 and TRBJ2-6, the full variable domain is EAGVTQFPSHSVIEKGQTVTLRCDPISGHDNLYWYRRVMGKEIKFLLHFVKESKQDESGMPNNRFLAERTGGTYSTLKVQPAELEDSGVYFCASSQNNRGPGANVLTFGAGSRLTVL.

On this clonotype itself: As the CDR3 is not closed by the conserved phenylalanine or tryptophan, this likely results from a read error. The DNA is omitted, as the CDR3 cannot be located on it reliably, and the CDR3 follows TCRdb's listing. The J gene is TRBJ1-5, the V gene TRBV29-1; no check of the table's D call, TRBD1, against the DNA was made. CDR1 SQVTM and CDR2 ANQGSEA come from the germline V gene. The CDR3 spans 12 amino acids, including both terminal residues. CDR3 residues: CSVGTGDQPRHL.

This clonotype was counted at least ten times. The chain joins TRBV20-1 to TRBJ2-1; D could derive from TRBD1 or TRBD2 (5 bases each). Germline V gene lookup returns CDR1 DFQATT and CDR2 SNEGSKA (reference sequence). The V and J ends lost 5 bases and 0 bases respectively, with 11 bases between them. This CDR3 is built from 14 residues. CDR3 residues: CSAGRDLSYNEQFF. The CDR3 coding sequence is TGCAGTGCTGGACGGGACCTCTCCTACAATGAGCAGTTCTTC.

As for this clonotype: At one end the junction does not follow the germline gene, possibly because of a read error. This rearrangement joins TRBV11-2 to TRBJ1-3, with no clear D. The CDR3 loop spans 14 amino acids. Germline CDR1 reads SGHAT; CDR2 reads FQNNGV. Here the CDR3 DNA reads TGTGTTAGCAGCGCATCGCAGGCATTAAACACCATGTATTTT. Protein: CVSSASQALNTMYF.

Turning to this clonotype: An end of the junction does not agree with germline; a read error may underlie this. The gene calls are TRBV6-1 and TRBJ2-2, with D maybe TRBD2 (5 bases). The CDR3 is made up of 17 amino acids. CDR1 is MNHNS, CDR2 SASEGT, per germline. The CDR3 bases are TGTGCCAGCAGCGAAGAGGGCCGTATAATGCCTAGGGGGGAGCTGTTTTTT. Its protein is CASSEEGRIMPRGELFF.

A word on this clonotype: One base away lies a much larger clone, so this may be a sequencing read error. V usage is TRBV20-1 and J usage is TRBJ2-5; 13 bases fit TRBD2. The CDR3 runs to 18 residues. CDR1 DFQATT and CDR2 SNEGSKA come from the germline V gene (reference sequence). The CDR3 nucleotides are TGCAGTGCTAGACAATTGCAACCCGGGACTAGCGGGAAAGAGGCCCAGTACTTC. It yields the protein CSARQLQPGTSGKEAQYF.

Notes on this clonotype: Since the CDR3 does not end with the conserved phenylalanine or tryptophan, this likely comes from a read error. The chain links TRBV11-2 to TRBJ2-3; 10 bases match TRBD2. Germline V gene data show CDR1 as SGHAT and CDR2 as FQNNGV. Trimming took 6 bases from V and 11 from J; bases not matched to a gene: 17. The CDR3 spans 16 residues. CDR3 nucleotides: TGTGCCAGCAGGCCTCCTATAGCGGGGGGCACAAATAAGCAGTATTTA. It specifies CASRPPIAGGTNKQYL.

Points on this clonotype: The germline gene is not matched at one end of the junction; a read error may be the cause. The gene calls are TRBV11-1 and TRBJ2-2; 7 bases line up with TRBD1. Per germline, CDR1 SGHAT and CDR2 FQDESV (reference sequence). The CDR3 is made up of 16 amino acids. The DNA for the CDR3 is TGTGCCAGCAGCCCAGGGGGTACTAGGATGGCCGGGGAGCTATTTTTT. Encoded protein: CASSPGGTRMAGELFF.

Points on this clonotype: One end of the junction varies from germline; a read error may be responsible. As DNA, the CDR3 is TGTCCCAGCAGTTTGGATGGTGCGGAGAGTACGCAATATTTT. Translating it yields CPSSLDGAESTQYF. The chain carries TRBV5-6 and TRBJ2-3; D call uncertain. CDR3 length: 14 amino acids. Per the germline V gene, CDR1 is SGHDT and CDR2 is YYEEEE.

This clonotype ranks as large. V usage is TRBV29-1 and J usage is TRBJ2-1, with D maybe TRBD1 (7 bases). The V and J ends lost 4 bases and 3 bases respectively, with 13 bases between them. The CDR3 length is 14 residues. Germline V gives CDR1 SQVTM, CDR2 ANQGSEA. The CDR3 nucleotides are TGCAGCGTTGCCGCGGGACAGATCTACAATGAGCAGTTCTTC. Amino acid sequence: CSVAAGQIYNEQFF.

As regards this clonotype: A clone one base away is much larger, so this may be a read error. The rearrangement links TRBV5-1 to TRBJ2-7; possibly TRBD1 for D (5 bases). This CDR3 comprises 14 residues. Germline CDR1 reads SGHRS; CDR2 reads YFSETQ. The CDR3 DNA sequence: TGCGTCAGCAGCTTTGACAGTACTATGAGGGAGCAGTACTTC. Its translation: CVSSFDSTMREQYF.

About this clonotype: One junction end disagrees with the germline gene, perhaps due to a read error. The chain joins TRBV7-8 to TRBJ1-4; TRBD1 matches at 7 bases. The germline CDR1 and CDR2 sequences are SGHVS and FQNEAQ. CDR3 length equals 16 residues. CDR3 loop: CASSLTLGGSNEELFF. The CDR3 DNA sequence: TGTGCCAGCAGCTTAACACTAGGGGGCTCCAATGAAGAACTGTTTTTT. The whole variable domain, remainder taken from reference TRBV7-8 and TRBJ1-4, is GAGVSQSPRYKVAKRGQDVALRCDPISGHVSLFWYQQALGQGPEFLTYFQNEAQLDKSGLPSDRFFAERPEGSVSTLKIQRTQQEDSAVYLCASSLTLGGSNEELFFGSGTQLSVL.

This clonotype was counted many times. V usage is TRBV4-1 and J usage is TRBJ2-5, with TRBD2 matching 7 bases. Germline lookup yields CDR1 MGHRA and CDR2 YSYEKL. The CDR3 length is 15 residues. V gave up 0 bases and J gave up 5 bases; unmatched junction bases: 6. The CDR3 reads CASSQEGTKGETQYF. CDR3 bases: TGCGCCAGCAGCCAAGAAGGGACTAAGGGTGAGACCCAGTACTTC.

About this clonotype itself: The CDR3 does not end in the conserved phenylalanine or tryptophan, so this is likely a read error. The rearrangement links TRBV6-6 to TRBJ1-1; tentative D call: TRBD1 (6 bases). Trimming took off 6 bases at V and 0 bases at J, with 23 bases between the two ends. Germline V gives CDR1 MNHNY, CDR2 SVGAGI (reference sequence). CDR3 length: 18 amino acids. The CDR3, as DNA: TGTGCCAGCAGCACCAGGGGAGATCCCAAGGGTTTGAACACTGAAGCTTTCTCT. This sequence encodes CASSTRGDPKGLNTEAFS.

This clonotype was recorded at least ten times. The chain carries TRBV12-3 or TRBV12-4 and TRBJ1-3, with a tentative D call TRBD1 (6 bases). The CDR3 runs 15 residues. Trimming shortened V by 6 bases and J by 0 bases, and 12 bases separated the two germline ends. CDR3 amino acids: CASRPSDSSGNTIYF. The DNA for the CDR3 is TGTGCCAGCAGACCTTCGGACAGCTCTGGAAACACCATATATTTT.

Of note for this clonotype: This sequence may be a read error, since a much larger clone differs from it by one base. This rearrangement joins TRBV7-8 to TRBJ2-1; D might be TRBD2 (6 bases). Germline CDR1 SGHVS, CDR2 FQNEAQ. The V gene lost 3 bases and the J gene lost 3 bases, with 15 bases spanning the gap. This CDR3 has 16 residues. DNA of the CDR3: TGTGCCAGCAGCTTCCGGACTAACGCTTACTACAATGAGCAGTTCTTC. Translated, it gives CASSFRTNAYYNEQFF.

Turning to this clonotype: Since the CDR3 does not end with the conserved phenylalanine or tryptophan, this likely comes from a read error. This chain connects TRBV5-1 to TRBJ2-5, with 7 bases lining up with TRBD2. The germline V gene has CDR1 SGHRS and CDR2 YFSETQ. V shed 2 bases, J shed 2 bases, and the junction held 3 bases outside the gene matches. The CDR3 has 14 amino acids. In nucleotides, the CDR3 is TGCGCCAGCAGCTTCGGGACTATTCAAGAGACCCAGTACTCC. Translation: CASSFGTIQETQYS.

A word on this clonotype: A much bigger clone sits one base away, suggesting this may be a read error. The chain couples TRBV5-1 to TRBJ2-7, with TRBD1 as a possible D gene (6 bases). The CDR3 extends over 14 amino acids. The germline V gene has CDR1 SGHRS and CDR2 YFSETQ. Between the trimmed V and J ends, which lost 2 bases and 3 bases, there was a span of 12 bases. In DNA, the CDR3 is TGCGCCAGCAGCTTCCGACAGGACGTCTACGAGCAGTACTTC. Amino acid sequence: CASSFRQDVYEQYF.

Within the sample, this clonotype is medium-sized. This chain joins TRBV29-1 and TRBJ2-5; TRBD2 aligns across 11 bases. Unmatched junction bases numbered 12, after V lost 4 bases and J lost 2 bases. The CDR3 covers 17 residues. Germline assignment: CDR1 SQVTM and CDR2 ANQGSEA. CDR3 loop: CSVARFLTSGNQETQYF. In DNA form, the CDR3 reads TGCAGCGTTGCCAGGTTCCTGACTAGCGGGAATCAAGAGACCCAGTACTTC. The full variable domain, in which reference TRBV29-1 and TRBJ2-5 provide the parts outside the CDR3, is SAVISQKPSRDICQRGTSLTIQCQVDSQVTMMFWYRQQPGQSLTLIATANQGSEATYESGFVIDKFPISRPNLTFSTLTVSNMSPEDSSIYLCSVARFLTSGNQETQYFGPGTRLLVL.